The source of this T cell receptor (beta chain) is a study of graft-versus-host responses after intestinal transplantation. Across the study: Anti-thymocyte globulin induction preceded 2 to 4 years of tacrolimus and steroid maintenance in all recipients. Notes on the study in general: Allograft graft-versus-host to host-versus-graft clonal ratios ran high in patients with graft-donor T cell macrochimerism. Peak circulating GvH clone levels tracked with early post-transplant HvG declines.

Regarding this clone: The antigen is not known.

CDR3 length: 14 amino acids. Looked up from germline, CDR1 is GTSNPN and CDR2 is SVGIG (reference sequence). V was cut by 1 base and J by 6 bases, with 16 bases left in between. The table came from immunoSEQ multiplex PCR; TCRdb's copy has only in-frame clones and leaves some out. The data contain 40,000 or so clones, roughly four fifths of them seen just once; the ten biggest clones take up roughly 3.4%. The specimen was PBMCs, collected around 1,000 days after transplant. The chain uses TRBV30 and TRBJ2-7; D may match TRBD1 or TRBD2 (5 bases each). This receptor was identified in a human patient who received an intestinal transplant, so some T cells may come from the graft donor. CDR3: CAWSGLNVRGEQYF. The CDR3, as DNA: TGTGCCTGGAGTGGGCTCAATGTGAGGGGCGAGCAGTACTTC.